This entry is about one T cell receptor beta chain. Its target is unknown. The PCR made use of 60 Vbeta and 13 Jbeta primers. The method was immunoSEQ multiplex PCR; TCRdb's version includes in-frame clones alone and lacks a portion of them. The data contain tens of thousands of clones, approximately 70% of them singletons. The data stem from a study of cytomegalovirus exposure and HLA in healthy donors. Study-wide background: Genetic ancestry analysis placed about 76% of the approximately 390 donors that were genotyped in the Caucasian-associated cluster. Study results and caveats: Most TCRs appeared rarely, but some public TCRs recurred in many donors. A classifier reportedly called cytomegalovirus status with high sensitivity and specificity. Within an earlier analysis, most TCR beta V segments proved productive either about 90% or about 30% of the time.

Germline V gene sequence: CDR1 SGHTA, CDR2 FQGNSA. The CDR3 sequence is 13 residues long. The receptor comes from a woman in her forties or fifties in good health and CMV-seropositive. The V gene is TRBV7-2, the J gene TRBJ2-5; a possible D gene is TRBD1 (5 bases). The J call may be wrong; the DNA end is better matched by TRBJ2-7. The sequenced material came from PBMCs. This CDR3 is CASSPQRGYEQYF. Here the CDR3 DNA reads TGTGCCAGCAGCCCCCAAAGGGGTTACGAGCAGTACTTC.